These T cell receptor beta chains were read from a single sample in a study of T cells after yellow fever vaccination. MiXCR, applied by TCRdb to the 5' RACE reads, yields one record per CDR3 protein. This sample yields around 72,000 distinct CDR3 sequences, of which about 7.2% are seen a single time; approximately 30% belongs to the top ten. This material consisted of CD8+ T cells sorted from PBMCs, taken more than 8 days after the first yellow fever vaccination. Every receptor here comes from a man between 18 and 29 years old who received the YFV17D yellow fever vaccine. CDR3s leave out the opening cysteine and the closing phenylalanine or tryptophan. Rows may omit the clone size; those that give it use once, few, many or a size class.

CDR3aa,v_gene,abundance,j_gene
ASSRPEGSGVSPYNEQF,TRBV14,many,TRBJ2-1
ASSTSGGAKNIQY,TRBV7-9,few,TRBJ2-4
ASSQGLGLASDTQY,TRBV4-1,NA,TRBJ2-3
ASSQSEGSNQPQH,TRBV4-1,many,TRBJ1-5
ASSGLLTGGAGEAF,TRBV6-1,NA,TRBJ1-1
AISPTYGLVSVEQF,TRBV10-3,many,TRBJ2-1
ASSQEGFGTQANYGYT,TRBV4-2,many,TRBJ1-2
ASSYRGARWH,TRBV6-6,few,TRBJ1-5
ASSIDRGYNEQF,TRBV19,many,TRBJ2-1
ASSTQTRDSTDTQY,TRBV13,many,TRBJ2-3
ASSPPHRGLMDTEAF,TRBV4-1,many,TRBJ1-1
ASRKTGGLLEPQH,TRBV11-2,NA,TRBJ1-5
SVVGTGNTGELF,TRBV29-1,many,TRBJ2-2
ASSQVLPGGLETQY,TRBV4-1,few,TRBJ2-5
ASSQLAGGNYNEQF,TRBV4-3,many,TRBJ2-1
ASSSPPSSSYNEQF,TRBV7-9,many,TRBJ2-1
ASSSVDGGSYNEQF,TRBV5-1,many,TRBJ2-1
ASSLGPGELF,TRBV7-9,few,TRBJ2-2
ASSLHTAGDTGELF,TRBV5-1,NA,TRBJ2-2
ASSQSRNNQPQH,TRBV4-1,NA,TRBJ1-5
ASTNRMGTGELF,TRBV6-1,NA,TRBJ2-2
AWSSYRDGYT,TRBV30,few,TRBJ1-2
ASSGSGGRSYNEQF,TRBV6-2/TRBV6-3,NA,TRBJ2-1
ASSGLTGTEAF,TRBV6-1,many,TRBJ1-1
ASSPGLPGNNEQF,TRBV7-2,many,TRBJ2-1
ASSQEGPSGANVLT,TRBV4-3,NA,TRBJ2-6
ASSWGGLAGPDTQY,TRBV5-4,NA,TRBJ2-3
ASSLRVRQLETQY,TRBV12-3/TRBV12-4,many,TRBJ2-5
ASSQEGGGFHGYT,TRBV4-1,many,TRBJ1-2
ASSYPTSGSVTDTQY,TRBV7-9,few,TRBJ2-3
ASSHSSVSYEQY,TRBV3-1,many,TRBJ2-7
SARVRGEGEKLF,TRBV20-1,many,TRBJ1-4
ASSPRLAGSYNEQF,TRBV7-9,many,TRBJ2-1